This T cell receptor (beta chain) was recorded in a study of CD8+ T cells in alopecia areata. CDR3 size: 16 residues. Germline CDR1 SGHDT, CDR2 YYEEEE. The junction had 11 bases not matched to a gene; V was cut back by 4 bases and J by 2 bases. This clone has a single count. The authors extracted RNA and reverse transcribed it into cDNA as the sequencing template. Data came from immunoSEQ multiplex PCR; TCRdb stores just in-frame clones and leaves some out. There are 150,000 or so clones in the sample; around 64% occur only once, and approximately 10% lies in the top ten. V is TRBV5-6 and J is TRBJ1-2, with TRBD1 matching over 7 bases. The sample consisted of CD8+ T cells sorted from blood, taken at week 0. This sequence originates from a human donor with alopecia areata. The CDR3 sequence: CASSPATGAANYGYTF. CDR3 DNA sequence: TGTGCCAGCAGCCCAGCAACAGGGGCTGCAAACTATGGCTACACCTTC.